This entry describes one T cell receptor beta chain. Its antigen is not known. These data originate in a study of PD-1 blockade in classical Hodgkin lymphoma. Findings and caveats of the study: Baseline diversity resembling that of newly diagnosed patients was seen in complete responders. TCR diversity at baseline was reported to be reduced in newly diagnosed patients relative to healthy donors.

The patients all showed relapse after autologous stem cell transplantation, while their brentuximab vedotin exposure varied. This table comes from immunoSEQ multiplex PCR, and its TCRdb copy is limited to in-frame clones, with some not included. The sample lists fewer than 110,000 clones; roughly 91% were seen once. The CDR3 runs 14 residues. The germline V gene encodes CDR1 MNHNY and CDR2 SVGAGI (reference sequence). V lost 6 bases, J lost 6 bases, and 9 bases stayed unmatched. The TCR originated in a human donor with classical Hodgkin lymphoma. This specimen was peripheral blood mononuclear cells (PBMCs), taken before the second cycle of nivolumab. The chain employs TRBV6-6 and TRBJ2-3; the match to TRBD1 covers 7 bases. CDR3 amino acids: CASSQGQFGDTQYF. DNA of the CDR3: TGTGCCAGCAGCCAGGGACAGTTCGGTGATACGCAGTATTTT.